Below, 10 T cell receptor beta chains from the same sample are listed, as sequenced in a study of blood T cell repertoires in COVID-19 (dated by TCRdb to about 2020). Libraries came from the immunoSEQ multiplex PCR assay. TCRdb took over this immuneACCESS table, retaining in-frame rearrangements with V and J assigned. Such tables are incomplete; in checked studies, under half of the missing clones stem from an unresolved V gene, and the remainder is unexplained. Recorded for this sample are approximately 170,000 clones; around 90% of them occurred a single time. Clones ranked in the top ten supply around 2.1% of the sample. Sample: peripheral blood. These receptors came from a man aged 50-60 years who had recovered from COVID-19.

The chain uses TRBV27 and TRBJ2-3; tentatively, D is TRBD2 (5 bases). The CDR3 loop spans 14 amino acids. The V end lost 2 bases, the J end lost 1 base, and 7 bases lay between the germline ends. Germline-derived CDR1 and CDR2 are MNHEY and SMNVEV (reference sequence). The DNA for the CDR3 is TGTGCCAGCAGTTTACGCGGGCGCACAGATACGCAGTATTTT. It yields the protein CASSLRGRTDTQYF.

V usage is TRBV9 and J usage is TRBJ2-5; D perhaps matches TRBD1 (5 bases). The germline V gene encodes CDR1 SGDLS and CDR2 YYNGEE. The V and J ends lost 3 bases and 5 bases respectively, with 20 bases between them. The CDR3 spans 16 residues. The CDR3 protein is CASSARGQGLLETQYF. The CDR3 nucleotides read TGTGCCAGCAGCGCACGTGGGCAGGGCTTACTTGAGACCCAGTACTTC.

This rearrangement joins TRBV24-1 to TRBJ2-1; maybe TRBD2 (5 bases). V lost 5 bases to trimming and J lost 5 bases, with 12 bases between them. Germline V gives CDR1 KGHDR, CDR2 SFDVKD. The CDR3 has 14 amino acids. The CDR3 here is CATSVSEGNNEQFF. The CDR3 DNA sequence: TGTGCCACCAGTGTGTCAGAGGGTAACAATGAGCAGTTCTTC.

This rearrangement joins TRBV3-1 (or the pseudogene TRBV3-2) to TRBJ2-5; weak D call: TRBD1 (6 bases). CDR3 length: 14 amino acids. Germline V lookup: CDR1 LGHDT, CDR2 YNNKEL (reference sequence). The V end lost 1 base, the J end lost 5 bases, and 11 bases lay between the germline ends. CDR3 in amino acids: CASSQVHRVETQYF. In DNA, the CDR3 is TGTGCCAGCAGCCAAGTACACAGGGTCGAGACCCAGTACTTC.

The chain combines TRBV18 with TRBJ1-5; D might be TRBD1 (6 bases). This CDR3 is 14 amino acids long. The V end was cut by 3 bases, the J end by 1 base, with 7 bases between. Germline V gives CDR1 KGHSH, CDR2 LQKENI. Here the CDR3 reads CASSPQGSNQPQHF. CDR3 bases: TGTGCCAGCTCACCGCAGGGGAGCAATCAGCCCCAGCATTTT.

This clone was counted between two and nine times. The chain recombines TRBV6-2 or TRBV6-3 with TRBJ1-1; D gene unclear. V gave up 3 bases and J gave up 9 bases, with 11 bases separating them. CDR3 length: 12 residues. CDR1 and CDR2 (germline): MNHEY, SVGEGT. The CDR3 loop is CASSYPFDKAFF. In nucleotides, the CDR3 is TGTGCCAGCAGTTATCCCTTTGACAAAGCTTTCTTT.

The rearrangement joins TRBV24-1 to TRBJ2-1; D may be TRBD1 (6 bases). V was trimmed by 3 bases and J by 0 bases, leaving 11 bases between them. Per the germline V gene, CDR1 is KGHDR and CDR2 is SFDVKD. The CDR3 runs 16 residues. The DNA of the CDR3 is TGTGCCACCAGTGATGCGGACAGCCGCTCCTACAATGAGCAGTTCTTC. It is translated as CATSDADSRSYNEQFF.

V usage is TRBV10-3 and J usage is TRBJ2-5, with D possibly matching TRBD2 (6 bases). V was clipped by 9 bases and J by 5 bases, with 16 bases between them. Germline CDR1 ENHRY, CDR2 SYGVKD. The CDR3 runs to 13 residues. The CDR3 DNA reads as TGTGCCATTCGCGACTCCGGAGGGGAGACCCAGTACTTC. Encoded protein: CAIRDSGGETQYF.

The V and J genes are TRBV6-1 and TRBJ1-1, with 7 nucleotides matching TRBD1. After removal of 2 bases from V and 1 base from J, the junction contained 1 base not matched to a gene. This CDR3 has 14 residues. Per germline, CDR1 MNHNS and CDR2 SASEGT. This CDR3 is CASSEPGGNTEAFF. The CDR3 DNA is TGTGCCAGCAGTGAACCAGGGGGGAACACTGAAGCTTTCTTT.

V is TRBV7-9 and J is TRBJ1-1, with 7 bases fitting TRBD1. V lost 4 bases to trimming and J lost 4 bases; unmatched junction nucleotides: 12. The CDR3 length is 16 residues. Germline CDR1 is SEHNR and CDR2 is FQNEAQ (reference sequence). DNA for the CDR3: TGTGCCAGCAGCTCATTAAGGGCGCAGGGGGTCACTGAAGCTTTCTTT. It yields the protein CASSSLRAQGVTEAFF. Full variable domain (outside the CDR3, taken from reference TRBV7-9 and TRBJ1-1): DTGVSQNPRHKITKRGQNVTFRCDPISEHNRLYWYRQTLGQGPEFLTYFQNEAQLEKSRLLSDRFSAERPKGSFSTLEIQRTEQGDSAMYLCASSSLRAQGVTEAFFGQGTRLTVV.